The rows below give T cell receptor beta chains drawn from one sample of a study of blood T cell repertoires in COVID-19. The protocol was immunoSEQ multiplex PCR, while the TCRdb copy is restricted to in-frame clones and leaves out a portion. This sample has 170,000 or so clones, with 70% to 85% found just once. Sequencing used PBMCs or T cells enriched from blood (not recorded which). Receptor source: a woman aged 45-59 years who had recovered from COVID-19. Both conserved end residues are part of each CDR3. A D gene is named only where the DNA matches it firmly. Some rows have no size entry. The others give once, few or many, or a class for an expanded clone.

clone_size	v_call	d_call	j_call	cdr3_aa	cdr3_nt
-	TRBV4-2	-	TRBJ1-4	CASSNRVYGEKLFF	TGTGCCAGCAGCAACAGGGTGTACGGTGAAAAACTGTTTTTT
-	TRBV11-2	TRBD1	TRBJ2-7	CASSWRGPGQGKIEQYF	TGTGCCAGCAGCTGGAGGGGGCCGGGACAGGGTAAGATCGAGCAGTACTTC
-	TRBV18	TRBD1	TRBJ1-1	CASSPPDRTYTEAFF	TGTGCCAGCTCACCCCCGGACAGGACCTACACTGAAGCTTTCTTT
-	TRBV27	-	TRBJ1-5	CASRGGVSNQPQHF	TGTGCCAGCAGGGGAGGCGTTAGCAATCAGCCCCAGCATTTT
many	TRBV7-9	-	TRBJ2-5	CASSLTQTGQETQYF	TGTGCCAGCAGCTTAACCCAAACAGGACAAGAGACCCAGTACTTC
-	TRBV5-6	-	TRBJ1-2	CASSLEQLYGYTF	TGTGCCAGCAGCTTGGAACAGCTATATGGCTACACCTTC
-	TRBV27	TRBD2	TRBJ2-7	CASQTYRVQGVAGASYEQYF	TGTGCCAGCCAGACCTATCGAGTTCAAGGAGTAGCGGGAGCCTCTTACGAGCAGTACTTC
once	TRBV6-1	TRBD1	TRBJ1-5	CASSEQGARGNQPQHF	TGTGCCAGCAGCGAACAGGGGGCGAGGGGCAATCAGCCCCAGCATTTT
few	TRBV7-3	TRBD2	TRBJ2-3	CASSSEMTSGYSTDTQYF	TGTGCCAGCAGCTCTGAAATGACTAGCGGGTATAGCACAGATACGCAGTATTTT
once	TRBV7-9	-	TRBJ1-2	CASSRNRDLDYGYTF	TGTGCCAGCAGCCGAAACAGGGATCTTGACTATGGCTACACCTTC
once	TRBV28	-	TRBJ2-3	CASSLQIDTQYF	TGTGCCAGCAGTTTACAGATAGATACGCAGTATTTT
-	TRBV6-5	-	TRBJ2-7	CASSSLEARRYEQYF	TGTGCCAGCAGCTCCCTTGAGGCTAGACGCTACGAGCAGTACTTC
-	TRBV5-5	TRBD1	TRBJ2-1	CASSPWTGGNEQFF	TGTGCCAGCAGCCCGTGGACAGGGGGAAATGAGCAGTTCTTC
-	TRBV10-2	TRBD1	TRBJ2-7	CASSETGDEQYF	TGCGCCAGCAGCGAAACAGGGGACGAGCAGTACTTC
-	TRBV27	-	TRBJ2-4	CASAATDLAKNIQYF	TGTGCCAGCGCGGCGACAGACCTAGCCAAAAACATTCAGTACTTC
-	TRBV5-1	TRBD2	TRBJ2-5	CASSRSRASGSVETQYF	TGCGCCAGCAGCCGGAGCAGGGCTAGCGGGAGCGTGGAGACCCAGTACTTC
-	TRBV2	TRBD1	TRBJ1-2	CASSLGQAKDGYTF	TGTGCCAGCAGCCTGGGACAGGCCAAGGATGGCTACACCTTC
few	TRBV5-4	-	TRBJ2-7	CASSLGVASGEQYF	TGTGCCAGCAGCTTGGGGGTAGCGTCGGGCGAGCAGTACTTC
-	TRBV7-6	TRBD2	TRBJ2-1	CASRPLAGSYNEQFF	TGTGCCAGCAGACCACTAGCGGGCTCCTACAATGAGCAGTTCTTC
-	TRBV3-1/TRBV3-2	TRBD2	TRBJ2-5	CASSGGRGETQYF	TGTGCCAGCAGCGGGGGGAGGGGAGAGACCCAGTACTTC
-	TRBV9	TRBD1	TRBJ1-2	CASSVGDRAGGGYTF	TGTGCCAGCAGCGTAGGGGACAGGGCAGGAGGTGGCTACACCTTC
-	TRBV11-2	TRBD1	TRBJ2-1	CASRLGTAKDNEQFF	TGTGCCAGCAGACTAGGGACAGCGAAGGACAATGAGCAGTTCTTC
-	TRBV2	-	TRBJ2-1	CASSRRREASEQFF	TGTGCCAGCAGTAGGCGGCGAGAGGCGAGTGAGCAGTTCTTC
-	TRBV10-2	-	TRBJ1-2	CASSEPQGYGYTF	TGCGCCAGCAGTGAGCCCCAGGGCTATGGCTACACCTTC
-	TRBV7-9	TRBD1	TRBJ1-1	CASSLGQGAKTAEAFF	TGTGCCAGCAGCTTGGGACAGGGGGCCAAAACGGCTGAAGCTTTCTTT
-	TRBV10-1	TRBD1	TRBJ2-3	CASSPQGDGDTQYF	TGCGCCAGCAGTCCCCAGGGGGACGGCGATACGCAGTATTTT
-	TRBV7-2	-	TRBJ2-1	CASTITGTYNEQFF	TGTGCCAGCACAATTACCGGGACTTACAATGAGCAGTTCTTC
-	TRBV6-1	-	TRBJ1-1	CASSEGFGGFISFF	TGTGCCAGCAGTGAAGGGTTTGGGGGGTTCATATCTTTCTTT
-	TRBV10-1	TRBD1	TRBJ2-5	CASSGSGTGQETQYF	TGCGCCAGCAGTGGATCCGGGACAGGTCAAGAGACCCAGTACTTC
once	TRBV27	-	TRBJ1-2	CASSTTGFHGYTF	TGTGCCAGCAGTACCACAGGGTTTCATGGCTACACCTTC
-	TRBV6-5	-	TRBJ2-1	CASSSAGRGAYNEQFF	TGTGCCAGCAGTTCTGCGGGCCGGGGAGCCTACAATGAGCAGTTCTTC
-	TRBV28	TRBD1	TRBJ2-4	CASSSHGTGGKNIQYF	TGTGCCAGCAGTTCCCATGGGACAGGGGGCAAAAACATTCAGTACTTC
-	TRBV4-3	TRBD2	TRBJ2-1	CASSPWTSGRAENEQFF	TGCGCCAGCAGCCCTTGGACTAGCGGGAGGGCCGAAAATGAGCAGTTCTTC
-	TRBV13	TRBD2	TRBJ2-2	CASSTGTSGRAPNTGELFF	TGTGCCAGCAGCACCGGGACTAGCGGGAGGGCCCCGAACACCGGGGAGCTGTTTTTT
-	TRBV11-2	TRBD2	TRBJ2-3	CASSLQGLAGEGTDTQYF	TGTGCCAGCAGCTTACAGGGACTAGCGGGAGAAGGCACAGATACGCAGTATTTT
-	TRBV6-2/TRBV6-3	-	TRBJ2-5	CASSYGGSQETQYF	TGTGCCAGCAGTTACGGGGGCAGCCAAGAGACCCAGTACTTC